The 20 T cell receptor beta chains given below trace back to one sample, sequenced in a study of T cells in Graves' hyperthyroidism and ophthalmopathy. TCR beta CDR3 region amplification was performed from RNA transcripts. The HTBI primer set was used in a first-round RT-PCR of the TCR CDR3. In TCRdb, the multiplex PCR reads were re-called with MiXCR into one record per CDR3 protein. The repertoire holds 600,000 or so distinct CDR3 sequences, with around 46% as singletons. The sequenced material came from peripheral blood or thyroid tissue (not recorded which). The source of these receptors is a woman between 18 and 30 years old with Graves' hyperthyroidism.

There are many counts of this clonotype. This rearrangement joins TRBV20-1 to TRBJ2-5; no definite D call. The CDR3 runs to 15 residues. Germline assignment: CDR1 DFQATT and CDR2 SNEGSKA (reference sequence). V gave up 0 bases and J gave up 1 base, with 12 bases separating them. The DNA of the CDR3 is TGCAGTGCTAGAGAGTCAGGCTCGATCCAAGAGACCCAGTACTTC. Its protein is CSARESGSIQETQYF.

This clonotype has more than one count but fewer than ten. The V and J genes are TRBV2 and TRBJ1-1; 8 positions agree with TRBD1. The junction had 3 bases not matched to a gene; V was cut back by 5 bases and J by 1 base. The length of the CDR3 is 14 residues. Germline V gives CDR1 SNHLY, CDR2 FYNNEI. The CDR3 loop is CASSLQGGNTEAFF. DNA of the CDR3: TGTGCCAGCAGTTTACAGGGGGGGAACACTGAAGCTTTCTTT. Based on the CDR3 plus reference TRBV2 and TRBJ1-1, the full variable domain is EPEVTQTPSHQVTQMGQEVILRCVPISNHLYFYWYRQILGQKVEFLVSFYNNEISEKSEIFDDQFSVERPDGSNFTLKIRSTKLEDSAMYFCASSLQGGNTEAFFGQGTRLTVV.

This clonotype was counted many times. CDR3 sequence: CASRQGSNEQYF. In DNA form, the CDR3 reads TGCGCCAGCAGACAGGGATCTAACGAGCAGTACTTC. This chain connects TRBV10-2 to TRBJ2-7, with a possible D match to TRBD1 (6 bases). Germline V gives CDR1 WSHSY, CDR2 SAAADI. Trimming cost V 6 bases and J 5 bases, with 11 bases left between them. The CDR3 runs 12 residues.

This chain joins TRBV12-3 or TRBV12-4 and TRBJ2-5; weak D call: TRBD1 (7 bases). Trimming stripped 6 bases from V and 4 bases from J, with 15 bases between. The CDR3 consists of 14 residues. CDR3 protein: CASSLAGGTETQYF. The CDR3 DNA is TGTGCCAGCAGCTTGGCAGGGGGGACAGAGACCCAGTACTTC.

The rearrangement links TRBV10-3 to TRBJ2-7, with 8 bases lining up with TRBD1. J was trimmed by 5 bases and V by 4 bases; bases with no gene match: 13. The germline V gene encodes CDR1 ENHRY and CDR2 SYGVKD. There are 16 residues in the CDR3. In DNA, the CDR3 is TGTGCCATCAGTGTATACGAGGACAGGGCAGGCGACGAGCAGTACTTC. This encodes CAISVYEDRAGDEQYF.

V is TRBV24-1 and J is TRBJ2-5; 13 bases align to TRBD2. Germline assignment: CDR1 KGHDR and CDR2 SFDVKD. V shed 0 bases, J shed 2 bases, and the junction held 2 bases outside the gene matches. The CDR3 totals 17 residues. In DNA form, the CDR3 reads TGTGCCACCAGTGATTTGACTAGCGGGAGGGGGCAAGAGACCCAGTACTTC. This translates into CATSDLTSGRGQETQYF.

This clonotype was seen a few times. The chain employs TRBV5-5 and TRBJ1-6; D ambiguous. The CDR3 sequence is 15 residues long. The germline gives CDR1 SGHKS, CDR2 YYEKEE (reference sequence). The V end was cut by 0 bases, the J end by 3 bases, with 7 bases between. The CDR3 nucleotides are TGTGCCAGCAGCTTGGCCCCGTTCTATAATTCACCCCTCCACTTT. Its protein product is CASSLAPFYNSPLHF.

The chain has TRBV2 and TRBJ1-2, with 9 bases lining up with TRBD1. Trimming cost V 3 bases and J 6 bases; bases outside gene matches: 2. Germline V gene sequence: CDR1 SNHLY, CDR2 FYNNEI. The CDR3 spans 13 residues. DNA for the CDR3: TGTGCCAGCAGTGATAGGGACAGGGATGGCTACACCTTC. Amino acid sequence: CASSDRDRDGYTF.

This clonotype came up a few times. The J gene is TRBJ2-7, the V gene TRBV2; 7 nucleotides agree with TRBD2. The CDR3 extends over 12 amino acids. V lost 9 bases to trimming and J lost 5 bases; unmatched junction nucleotides: 7. Germline CDR1 SNHLY, CDR2 FYNNEI. For the CDR3, the DNA is TGTGCCAGACGGAAGGGGACTAACGAGCAGTACTTC. It is translated as CARRKGTNEQYF.

This clonotype was observed at least ten times. V gene TRBV29-1 combines with J gene TRBJ2-3, with D tentatively TRBD1 or TRBD2 (5 bases each). The CDR3 is 14 amino acids. Germline CDR1 reads SQVTM; CDR2 reads ANQGSEA. V was trimmed by 4 bases and J by 6 bases, leaving 17 bases between them. The CDR3 here is CSVVTVWGLDTQYF. Written as DNA, the CDR3 is TGCAGCGTTGTTACGGTCTGGGGGTTGGATACGCAGTATTTT.

This clonotype showed up many times. V and J are TRBV14 and TRBJ2-5; D gene unclear. Per the germline V gene, CDR1 is SGHDN and CDR2 is FVKESK. This CDR3 spans 12 amino acids. Trimming pared 8 bases from V and 2 bases from J, leaving 9 bases between. CDR3 in DNA: TGTGCCAGCTCCCGCGTACAAGAGACCCAGTACTTC. As protein: CASSRVQETQYF. Full variable domain (rest looked up from reference TRBV14 and TRBJ2-5): EAGVTQFPSHSVIEKGQTVTLRCDPISGHDNLYWYRRVMGKEIKFLLHFVKESKQDESGMPNNRFLAERTGGTYSTLKVQPAELEDSGVYFCASSRVQETQYFGPGTRLLVL.

This clonotype came up a few times. This sequence joins TRBV14 and TRBJ2-5; tentatively, D is TRBD2 (5 bases). CDR1 is SGHDN, CDR2 FVKESK, per germline. The V gene lost 0 bases and the J gene lost 7 bases, with 18 bases spanning the gap. CDR3 length: 16 amino acids. The CDR3 DNA is TGTGCCAGCAGCCAAGATGCGACTACATTTATCGGGACCCAGTACTTC. Translation: CASSQDATTFIGTQYF.

A note on this clonotype: One base away lies a much larger clone, so this may be a sequencing read error. It is likely a read error, because the conserved phenylalanine at the end of the CDR3 is missing. Because the CDR3's place on the DNA is in doubt, the DNA is left out and the CDR3 is given as listed by TCRdb. This chain uses TRBV12-3 or TRBV12-4 with TRBJ2-7; the tabulated D call, TRBD1, remains unverified against the DNA. The CDR3 extends over 12 residues, inclusive of both ends. CDR3 region: CASRHTGRTLSL.

Note on this clonotype: This may stem from a read error, because a much larger clone lies one nucleotide away. The CDR3 here is CAIRTGRERNPNYGYTF. The CDR3 nucleotides are TGTGCCATCAGGACAGGCAGGGAACGAAATCCTAACTATGGCTACACCTTC. The rearrangement joins TRBV10-3 to TRBJ1-2; D might be TRBD1 (6 bases). Germline-derived CDR1 and CDR2 are ENHRY and SYGVKD. The CDR3 extends over 17 amino acids. The V and J ends lost 6 bases and 0 bases respectively, with 20 bases between them.

For this clonotype: The junction shows a germline mismatch at one end, possibly a read error. The gene calls are TRBV7-9 and TRBJ2-7; 14 bases match TRBD2. Germline lookup yields CDR1 SEHNR and CDR2 FQNEAQ (reference sequence). The CDR3 covers 16 residues. DNA for the CDR3: TGCGCCAGCAGCCAAGAGGGACTAGCGGGAGACCACGAGCAGTACTTC. This gives the protein CASSQEGLAGDHEQYF.

The table lists this clonotype with many counts. The chain recombines TRBV5-1 with TRBJ1-1; no firm D call. The CDR3 sequence is 12 residues long. The germline V and J ends were trimmed by 7 bases and 3 bases, with 10 bases remaining between them. In germline, CDR1 is SGHRS, CDR2 YFSETQ. CDR3 region: CASVGLDTEAFF. The CDR3 bases are TGCGCCAGCGTGGGCCTTGACACTGAAGCTTTCTTT. Filled out from reference TRBV5-1 and TRBJ1-1, the complete variable domain reads KAGVTQTPRYLIKTRGQQVTLSCSPISGHRSVSWYQQTPGQGLQFLFEYFSETQRNKGNFPGRFSGRQFSNSRSEMNVSTLELGDSALYLCASVGLDTEAFFGQGTRLTVV.

This rearrangement joins TRBV25-1 to TRBJ1-6; weak D call: TRBD1 (6 bases). V was shortened by 5 bases and J by 6 bases, with 26 bases between the two germline ends. Germline values: CDR1 MGHDK, CDR2 SYGVNS. The CDR3 has 19 residues. CDR3 in amino acids: CASSLRARGLMPRNSPLHF. The CDR3 coding sequence is TGTGCCAGCAGTTTGAGGGCCAGGGGACTCATGCCTCGTAATTCACCCCTCCACTTT.

The V and J genes are TRBV29-1 and TRBJ1-6, with TRBD1 as a possible D gene (6 bases). Deletions cut 4 bases from V and 10 bases from J, with 11 bases between. The CDR3 is 12 residues long. Germline V gene data show CDR1 as SQVTM and CDR2 as ANQGSEA. DNA of the CDR3: TGCAGCGTTGGGGGGGCGCGCTCACCCCTCCACTTT. The encoded protein is CSVGGARSPLHF. The full variable domain, with the rest looked up from reference TRBV29-1 and TRBJ1-6, is SAVISQKPSRDICQRGTSLTIQCQVDSQVTMMFWYRQQPGQSLTLIATANQGSEATYESGFVIDKFPISRPNLTFSTLTVSNMSPEDSSIYLCSVGGARSPLHFGNGTRLTVT.

This clonotype was seen a handful of times. The chain is built from TRBV12-3 or TRBV12-4 and TRBJ2-7; D not resolved. The CDR3 is 12 residues long. V lost 6 bases and J lost 9, with 15 bases in between. The CDR3 bases are TGTGCCAGCAGCCCTTCATCCTCTGCGCAGTACTTC. Encoded protein: CASSPSSSAQYF.

This clonotype was recorded many times. The V call is TRBV10-3, the J call TRBJ1-1; maybe TRBD1 (5 bases). The CDR3 consists of 16 residues. V lost 4 bases and J 0 bases, leaving 15 bases between the germline ends. Per germline, CDR1 ENHRY and CDR2 SYGVKD. CDR3 sequence reads: CAISVRRGRMNTEAFF. The CDR3 bases are TGTGCCATCAGTGTGAGAAGGGGTAGAATGAACACTGAAGCTTTCTTT.